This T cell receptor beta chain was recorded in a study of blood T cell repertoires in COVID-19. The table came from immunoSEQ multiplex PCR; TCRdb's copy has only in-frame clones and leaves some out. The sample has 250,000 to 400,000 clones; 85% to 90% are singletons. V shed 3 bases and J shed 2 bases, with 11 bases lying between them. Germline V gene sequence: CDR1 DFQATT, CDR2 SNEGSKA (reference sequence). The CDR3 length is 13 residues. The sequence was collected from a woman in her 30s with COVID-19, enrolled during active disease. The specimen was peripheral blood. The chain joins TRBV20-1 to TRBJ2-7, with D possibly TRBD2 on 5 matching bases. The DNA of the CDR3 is TGCAGTGCTAGTAAACGGGATACCTACGAGCAGTACTTC. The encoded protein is CSASKRDTYEQYF.